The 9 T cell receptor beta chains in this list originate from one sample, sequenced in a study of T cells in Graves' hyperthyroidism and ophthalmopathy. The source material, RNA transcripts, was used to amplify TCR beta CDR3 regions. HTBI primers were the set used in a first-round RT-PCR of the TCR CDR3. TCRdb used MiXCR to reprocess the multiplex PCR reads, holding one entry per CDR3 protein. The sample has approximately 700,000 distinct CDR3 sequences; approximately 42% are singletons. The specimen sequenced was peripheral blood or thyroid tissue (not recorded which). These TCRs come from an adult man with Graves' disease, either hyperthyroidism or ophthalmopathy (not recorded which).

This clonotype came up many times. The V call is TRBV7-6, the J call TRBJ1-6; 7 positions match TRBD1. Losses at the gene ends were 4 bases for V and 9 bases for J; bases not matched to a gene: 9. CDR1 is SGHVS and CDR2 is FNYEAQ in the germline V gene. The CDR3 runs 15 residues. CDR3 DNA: TGTGCCAGCAGCTCACCGGGACAGCATTTTTCACCCCTCCACTTT. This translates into CASSSPGQHFSPLHF.

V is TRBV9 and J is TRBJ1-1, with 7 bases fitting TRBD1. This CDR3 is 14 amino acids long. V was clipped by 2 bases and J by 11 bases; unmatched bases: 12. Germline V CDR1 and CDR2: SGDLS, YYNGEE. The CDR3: CASSVGTVKVSAFF. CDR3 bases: TGTGCCAGCAGCGTCGGGACAGTGAAAGTTTCCGCTTTCTTT.

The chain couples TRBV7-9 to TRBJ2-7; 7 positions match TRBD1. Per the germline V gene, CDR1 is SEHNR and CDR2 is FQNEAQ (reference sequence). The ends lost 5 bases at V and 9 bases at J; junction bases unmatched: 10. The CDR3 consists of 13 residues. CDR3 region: CASSDRDADTQYF. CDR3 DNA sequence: TGTGCCAGCAGCGACAGGGACGCAGATACGCAGTACTTC.

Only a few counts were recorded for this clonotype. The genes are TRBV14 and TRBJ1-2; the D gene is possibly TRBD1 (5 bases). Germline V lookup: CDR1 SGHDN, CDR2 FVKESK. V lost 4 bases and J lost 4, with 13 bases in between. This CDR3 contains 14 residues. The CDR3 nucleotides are TGTGCCAGCAGCCTGGGGACCAATCGCTATGGCTACACCTTC. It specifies CASSLGTNRYGYTF.

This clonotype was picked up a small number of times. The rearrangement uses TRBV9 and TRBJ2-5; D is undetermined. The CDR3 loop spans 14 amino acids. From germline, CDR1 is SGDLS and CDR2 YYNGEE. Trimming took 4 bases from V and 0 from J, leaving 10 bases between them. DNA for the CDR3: TGTGCCAGCAGCCGAGGAGACAACCAAGAGACCCAGTACTTC. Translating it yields CASSRGDNQETQYF.

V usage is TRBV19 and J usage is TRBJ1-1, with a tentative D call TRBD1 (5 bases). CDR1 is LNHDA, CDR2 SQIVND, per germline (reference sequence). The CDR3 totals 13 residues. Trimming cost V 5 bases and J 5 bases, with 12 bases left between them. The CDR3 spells CASSLQTVTEAFF. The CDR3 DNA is TGTGCCAGTAGTCTCCAGACAGTGACTGAAGCTTTCTTT.

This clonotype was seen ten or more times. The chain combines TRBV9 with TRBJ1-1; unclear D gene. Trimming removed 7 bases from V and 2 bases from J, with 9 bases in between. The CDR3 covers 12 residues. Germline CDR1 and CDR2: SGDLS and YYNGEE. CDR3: CASGSLNTEAFF. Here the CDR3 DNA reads TGTGCCAGCGGGAGTCTCAACACTGAAGCTTTCTTT.

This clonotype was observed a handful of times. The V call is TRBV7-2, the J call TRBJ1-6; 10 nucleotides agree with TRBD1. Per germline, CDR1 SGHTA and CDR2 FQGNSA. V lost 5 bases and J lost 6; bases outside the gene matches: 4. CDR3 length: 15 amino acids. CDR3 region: CASSHGTGANSPLHF. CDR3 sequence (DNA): TGTGCCAGCAGCCACGGGACAGGGGCTAATTCACCCCTCCACTTT.

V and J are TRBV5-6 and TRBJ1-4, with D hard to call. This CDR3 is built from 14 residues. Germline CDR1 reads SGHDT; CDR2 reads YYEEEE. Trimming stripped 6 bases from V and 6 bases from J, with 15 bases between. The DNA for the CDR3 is TGTGCCAGCACCCCTGCAGGAGTGGATGAAAAACTGTTTTTT. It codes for CASTPAGVDEKLFF.